Following are 9 T cell receptor beta chains from one sample sequenced in a study of PD-1 blockade in classical Hodgkin lymphoma. The table came from immunoSEQ multiplex PCR; TCRdb's copy has only in-frame clones and leaves some out. Here the sample spans around 40,000 clones, 76% being singletons. Exposure to brentuximab vedotin varied, and each patient had relapsed following autologous stem cell transplantation. The sequencing used peripheral blood mononuclear cells (PBMCs), collected at baseline. These receptors all stem from a human donor with classical Hodgkin lymphoma.

V is TRBV2 and J is TRBJ2-1; 8 bases fit TRBD2. CDR1 is SNHLY and CDR2 is FYNNEI in the germline V gene. Losses at the gene ends were 0 bases for V and 4 bases for J; bases not matched to a gene: 2. The length of the CDR3 is 15 residues. In nucleotides, the CDR3 is TGTGCCAGCAGTGAAGCGGCTAGCGGGTACAATGAGCAGTTCTTC. It is translated as CASSEAASGYNEQFF.

This clone appeared a few times. This chain links TRBV29-1 with TRBJ2-1; D is tentatively TRBD1 or TRBD2 (5 bases each). This CDR3 spans 15 amino acids. Germline V gives CDR1 SQVTM, CDR2 ANQGSEA. Trimming left V 4 bases short and J 0 bases short, with 13 bases between. The CDR3 reads CSVADSGSSYNEQFF. Written as DNA, the CDR3 is TGCAGCGTTGCAGACTCAGGGAGCTCCTACAATGAGCAGTTCTTC.

The J gene is TRBJ2-1, the V gene TRBV7-9, with D possibly TRBD2 on 5 matching bases. V was cut by 2 bases and J by 1 base, with 9 bases left in between. CDR3 length: 15 residues. Germline V CDR1 and CDR2: SEHNR, FQNEAQ (reference sequence). This chain's CDR3 is CASSLPGISYNEQFF. As DNA, the CDR3 is TGTGCCAGCAGCTTACCCGGGATTTCCTACAATGAGCAGTTCTTC.

This clone was picked up a small number of times. The rearrangement links TRBV9 to TRBJ2-2; D is uncertain. CDR1 is SGDLS and CDR2 is YYNGEE in the germline V gene. Between the trimmed V and J ends, which lost 3 bases and 7 bases, there was a span of 10 bases. CDR3 length: 13 residues. The CDR3 sequence: CASSARSIGELFF. CDR3 in DNA: TGTGCCAGCAGCGCTCGATCTATCGGGGAGCTGTTTTTT.

V is TRBV7-8 and J is TRBJ2-3, with 14 bases lining up with TRBD2. CDR1 is SGHVS, CDR2 FQNEAQ, per germline. The CDR3 is made up of 17 amino acids. V gave up 5 bases and J gave up 3 bases; unmatched junction bases: 7. The CDR3 sequence is CASSRTSGRSRTDTQYF. DNA of the CDR3: TGTGCCAGCAGCCGGACTAGCGGGAGGTCACGGACAGATACGCAGTATTTT.

The CDR3 coding sequence is TGTGCCAGCAGTTTGGCGGGAGGGCCTACGCAGTATTTT. Translated, it gives CASSLAGGPTQYF. The chain has TRBV28 and TRBJ2-3, with TRBD2 matching over 9 bases. Germline V CDR1 and CDR2: MDHEN, SYDVKM. The CDR3 consists of 13 residues. V lost 3 bases to trimming and J lost 8 bases; unmatched junction nucleotides: 3.

A single count supports this clone. The V gene is TRBV20-1, the J gene TRBJ1-2; D is uncertain. Deletions cut 4 bases from V and 6 bases from J, with 9 bases between. Germline lookup yields CDR1 DFQATT and CDR2 SNEGSKA (reference sequence). The CDR3 has 11 residues. CDR3 sequence reads: CSATLRDGYTF. DNA of the CDR3: TGCAGTGCTACCCTTAGGGATGGCTACACCTTC.

The chain employs TRBV11-2 and TRBJ1-2; no reliable D call. Trimming removed 1 base at V and 2 bases at J, with 8 bases between. This CDR3 is 14 amino acids long. Germline V gene sequence: CDR1 SGHAT, CDR2 FQNNGV. This CDR3 is CASSLVDGNYGYTF. CDR3 bases: TGTGCCAGCAGCTTAGTCGACGGCAACTATGGCTACACCTTC.

This clone is medium-sized. Other DNA sequences in this specimen translate into the identical CDR3. The rearrangement uses TRBV7-3 and TRBJ2-1, with 11 bases lining up with TRBD2. CDR3 length equals 14 residues. Germline values: CDR1 SGHTA, CDR2 FQGTGA. Trimming removed 5 bases from V and 7 bases from J; junction bases left unmatched: 4. CDR3: CASSRLAGPNEQFF. The CDR3 DNA reads TGTGCCAGCAGCCGACTAGCGGGGCCAAATGAGCAGTTCTTC.